A single sample is the source of the 26 T cell receptor beta chains below, sequenced in a study of blood T cell repertoires in COVID-19. Clones were sequenced by immunoSEQ multiplex PCR, and TCRdb holds only the in-frame ones, with some missing. This sample has about 340,000 clones, with around 83% found just once. Sequencing was carried out using peripheral blood. These receptors originate from a man between 25 and 39 years old with active or convalescent COVID-19.

The J gene is TRBJ1-1, the V gene TRBV20-1; the D gene is possibly TRBD1 (5 bases). With 5 bases removed from V and 4 bases from J, the gap between germline ends came to 8 bases. CDR3 length: 11 residues. Germline V gene lookup returns CDR1 DFQATT and CDR2 SNEGSKA (reference sequence). The CDR3 nucleotides read TGCAGTGCTGGGGCCGGCACTGAAGCTTTCTTT. It translates to CSAGAGTEAFF.

The chain carries TRBV24-1 and TRBJ1-2; no definite D call. Germline V CDR1 and CDR2: KGHDR, SFDVKD. V was clipped by 6 bases and J by 6 bases, with 13 bases between them. This CDR3 comprises 13 residues. CDR3 amino acids: CATSLSPSDGYTF. In DNA, the CDR3 is TGTGCCACCAGTCTTTCTCCCTCGGATGGCTACACCTTC.

CDR3 amino acids: CASSSSTGLNSPLHF. The CDR3 nucleotides are TGTGCCAGCAGTTCCTCGACAGGCCTTAATTCACCCCTCCACTTT. The V gene is TRBV28, the J gene TRBJ1-6, with a tentative D call TRBD1 (6 bases). The CDR3 covers 15 residues. The germline CDR1 and CDR2 sequences are MDHEN and SYDVKM. Trimming stripped 4 bases from V and 6 bases from J, with 13 bases between.

This clone has a handful of counts. The chain links TRBV29-1 to TRBJ2-1; maybe TRBD1 (6 bases). The CDR3 loop spans 15 amino acids. Per the germline V gene, CDR1 is SQVTM and CDR2 is ANQGSEA. Between the trimmed V and J ends, which lost 0 bases and 3 bases, there was a span of 12 bases. The CDR3 bases are TGCAGCGTTGAAGATCGGGACACCCTCTACAATGAGCAGTTCTTC. Its translation: CSVEDRDTLYNEQFF.

This chain joins TRBV30 and TRBJ1-1; TRBD1 might be the D (5 bases). The germline V gene encodes CDR1 GTSNPN and CDR2 SVGIG (reference sequence). This CDR3 has 13 amino acids. Trimming cost V 3 bases and J 2 bases, with 10 bases left between them. CDR3 loop: CAWRGDFNTEAFF. The CDR3 DNA is TGTGCCTGGAGGGGGGACTTCAACACTGAAGCTTTCTTT.

A remark on this clone: This CDR3 is also generated by other DNA sequences in the sample. V is TRBV19 and J is TRBJ1-5; D is possibly TRBD1 (6 bases). CDR3 length equals 13 residues. From germline, CDR1 is LNHDA and CDR2 SQIVND (reference sequence). The germline V and J ends were trimmed by 5 bases and 6 bases, with 11 bases remaining between them. This CDR3 reads CASSSQGGQPQHF. CDR3 bases: TGTGCCAGTAGTTCACAAGGGGGTCAGCCCCAGCATTTT.

The V gene is TRBV12-3 or TRBV12-4, the J gene TRBJ1-2; 7 bases line up with TRBD1. The ends lost 6 bases at V and 3 bases at J; junction bases unmatched: 4. This CDR3 comprises 13 residues. CDR3 bases: TGTGCCAGCAGCCCAGGGGGTCACTATGGCTACACCTTC. Translating it yields CASSPGGHYGYTF.

The chain is built from TRBV9 and TRBJ2-7; 8 bases agree with TRBD2. The V and J ends lost 4 bases and 5 bases, in that order; junction bases with no gene match: 5. The CDR3 has 13 residues. Germline V gene lookup returns CDR1 SGDLS and CDR2 YYNGEE. Here the CDR3 reads CASSKAGVDEQYF. The CDR3 region has the DNA TGTGCCAGCAGCAAAGCGGGAGTAGACGAGCAGTACTTC.

The CDR3 loop is CASSAYRAYSNQPQHF. The DNA for the CDR3 is TGTGCCAGCAGTGCATACAGGGCGTATAGCAATCAGCCCCAGCATTTT. The J gene is TRBJ1-5, the V gene TRBV2; weak D call: TRBD1 (6 bases). The ends were cut back, 4 bases at V and 0 bases at J, with 13 bases in the middle. CDR1 and CDR2 from the germline V gene are SNHLY and FYNNEI. The CDR3 has 16 residues.

The chain is built from TRBV9 and TRBJ2-1; TRBD2 aligns across 8 bases. The CDR3 is 14 amino acids. Germline CDR1 SGDLS, CDR2 YYNGEE. V lost 3 bases to trimming and J lost 12 bases; unmatched junction nucleotides: 11. As DNA, the CDR3 is TGTGCCAGCAGCGAGAGCGGGAGAAGCGCTGGGCAGTTCTTC. Translation gives CASSESGRSAGQFF.

In this sample, this clone turned up once. The V and J genes are TRBV19 and TRBJ1-1; 9 nucleotides line up with TRBD1. CDR1 is LNHDA and CDR2 is SQIVND in the germline V gene (reference sequence). V lost 4 bases to trimming and J lost 4 bases; unmatched junction nucleotides: 10. This CDR3 has 16 amino acids. DNA for the CDR3: TGTGCCAGTAGTAAATTTTCCGGGACAGGGACCACTGAAGCTTTCTTT. Translation: CASSKFSGTGTTEAFF.

The V gene is TRBV4-1, the J gene TRBJ2-7; D not certain. Between the trimmed V and J ends, which lost 0 bases and 0 bases, there was a span of 6 bases. This CDR3 has 14 residues. From germline, CDR1 is MGHRA and CDR2 YSYEKL. The CDR3 loop reads CASSQELSSYEQYF. As DNA, the CDR3 is TGCGCCAGCAGCCAAGAGCTGAGCTCCTACGAGCAGTACTTC.

The genes are TRBV5-6 and TRBJ2-7; D is ambiguous. The V end lost 1 base, the J end lost 4 bases, and 15 bases lay between the germline ends. Germline values: CDR1 SGHDT, CDR2 YYEEEE. The CDR3 consists of 15 residues. The CDR3 sequence is CASSLLLAAVYEQYF. The CDR3 DNA is TGTGCCAGCAGCTTGCTCCTCGCGGCGGTATACGAGCAGTACTTC.

This chain uses TRBV14 with TRBJ2-7, with TRBD1 matching 8 bases. The V and J ends lost 4 bases and 1 base, in that order; junction bases with no gene match: 9. This CDR3 spans 16 amino acids. Germline V gene lookup returns CDR1 SGHDN and CDR2 FVKESK. The CDR3 DNA reads as TGTGCCAGCAGCCGACCGGGACAGGAGCGTTCCTACGAGCAGTACTTC. It encodes CASSRPGQERSYEQYF.

DNA of the CDR3: TGCGCCACTAAATTGCCGGCAGGGAACTATGGCTACACCTTC. It yields the protein CATKLPAGNYGYTF. The chain couples TRBV5-1 to TRBJ1-2; maybe TRBD1 (5 bases). Germline values: CDR1 SGHRS, CDR2 YFSETQ. The ends were cut back, 9 bases at V and 2 bases at J, with 17 bases in the middle. This CDR3 region has 14 residues.

This chain links TRBV11-3 with TRBJ2-2; 8 bases are a match to TRBD1. Trimming removed 2 bases from V and 1 base from J; junction bases left unmatched: 6. The CDR3 runs 17 residues. From germline, CDR1 is SGHNT and CDR2 YENEEA. The CDR3 loop reads CASSLIIGTGNTGELFF. The CDR3 region has the DNA TGTGCCAGCAGCTTAATTATCGGGACAGGGAACACCGGGGAGCTGTTTTTT.

The chain carries TRBV4-2 and TRBJ1-4; 9 bases agree with TRBD1. V lost 1 base to trimming and J lost 8 bases; unmatched junction nucleotides: 8. The germline CDR1 and CDR2 sequences are LGHNA and YNFKEQ. CDR3 length: 16 amino acids. The CDR3 sequence is CASSQGGRDRAEKLFF. As DNA, the CDR3 is TGTGCCAGCAGCCAAGGGGGGCGGGACAGGGCGGAAAAACTGTTTTTT.

The rearrangement links TRBV7-7 to TRBJ2-1; unclear D gene. The CDR3 contains 14 residues. The ends were cut back, 4 bases at V and 5 bases at J, with 12 bases in the middle. Germline values: CDR1 SSHAT, CDR2 FNYEAQ (reference sequence). Here the CDR3 reads CASSSSLRDNEQFF. The CDR3 nucleotides read TGTGCCAGCAGCTCTTCTCTCCGAGACAATGAGCAGTTCTTC.

V is TRBV7-9 and J is TRBJ2-3; D possibly corresponds to TRBD2 (5 bases). This CDR3 has 14 amino acids. V lost 5 bases and J lost 4, with 13 bases in between. Germline V gives CDR1 SEHNR, CDR2 FQNEAQ (reference sequence). DNA for the CDR3: TGTGCCAGCAGCCCTAGCCCTCGCCCAGATACGCAGTATTTT. As protein: CASSPSPRPDTQYF.

To note about this clone: The sample contains more than one DNA sequence encoding this CDR3. The chain links TRBV12-3 or TRBV12-4 to TRBJ2-1; the D is unclear. The V gene lost 3 bases and the J gene lost 7 bases, with 4 bases spanning the gap. The CDR3 consists of 11 residues. The CDR3 region is CASSLRNEQFF. The CDR3 nucleotides read TGTGCCAGCAGTTTGCGGAATGAGCAGTTCTTC.

CDR3 amino acids: CASSPWGGYEAFF. The CDR3 nucleotides are TGTGCCAGCAGCCCCTGGGGAGGCTATGAAGCTTTCTTT. The chain recombines TRBV9 with TRBJ1-1, with D hard to call. This CDR3 region has 13 residues. From germline, CDR1 is SGDLS and CDR2 YYNGEE. With 4 bases removed from V and 7 bases from J, the gap between germline ends came to 14 bases.

The J gene is TRBJ2-3, the V gene TRBV28, with no clear D. Trimming pared 5 bases from V and 4 bases from J, leaving 19 bases between. Germline lookup yields CDR1 MDHEN and CDR2 SYDVKM. This CDR3 spans 16 amino acids. The CDR3 DNA sequence: TGTGCCAGCAGTCCCGACACCTCGCCTGGCGCAGATACGCAGTATTTT. It yields the protein CASSPDTSPGADTQYF.

This chain links TRBV27 with TRBJ1-2; 10 bases fit TRBD1. CDR1 is MNHEY, CDR2 SMNVEV, per germline (reference sequence). Trimming cost V 6 bases and J 4 bases; bases outside gene matches: 17. This CDR3 contains 18 residues. CDR3 sequence reads: CASSLDPGQGILGYGYTF. For the CDR3, the DNA is TGTGCCAGCAGCCTTGATCCGGGACAGGGGATACTTGGCTATGGCTACACCTTC.

For this clone: The sample holds other DNA sequences that translate to the same CDR3. The chain joins TRBV3-1 (or the pseudogene TRBV3-2) to TRBJ1-6; D is unresolved. Deletions cut 0 bases from V and 6 bases from J, with 6 bases between. The V gene's germline CDR1 is LGHDT and CDR2 YNNKEL (reference sequence). The CDR3 extends over 14 amino acids. The CDR3 DNA is TGTGCCAGCAGCCAAGATCCCGGTAATTCACCCCTCCACTTT. Translating gives CASSQDPGNSPLHF.

In its sample, this clone was seen once. The chain couples TRBV21-1 to TRBJ2-3; TRBD2 is taken as the D call from the table, unchecked against the DNA. TRBV21-1 is a pseudogene. This CDR3 has 16 amino acids. Here the CDR3 DNA reads TGTGCCAGCAGCAAAGGGCTAGCGGAGACCACAGATACGCAGTATTTT. This gives the protein CASSKGLAETTDTQYF.

The rearrangement joins TRBV6-1 to TRBJ1-4; the D gene is possibly TRBD1 (6 bases). CDR1 is MNHNS, CDR2 SASEGT, per germline. The CDR3 has 14 residues. Trimming removed 3 bases at V and 1 base at J, with 6 bases between. Written as DNA, the CDR3 is TGTGCCAGCAGTGACAGGGGAACTAATGAAAAACTGTTTTTT. It specifies CASSDRGTNEKLFF.